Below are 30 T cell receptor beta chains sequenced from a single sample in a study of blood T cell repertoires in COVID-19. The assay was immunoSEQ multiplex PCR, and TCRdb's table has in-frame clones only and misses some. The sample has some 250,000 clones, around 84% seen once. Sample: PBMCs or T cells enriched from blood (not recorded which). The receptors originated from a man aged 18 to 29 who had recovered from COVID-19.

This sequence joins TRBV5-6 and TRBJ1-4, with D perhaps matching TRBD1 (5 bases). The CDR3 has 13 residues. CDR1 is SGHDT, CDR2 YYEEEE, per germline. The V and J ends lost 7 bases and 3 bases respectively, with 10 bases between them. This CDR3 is CASSGRANEKLFF. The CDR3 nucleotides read TGTGCCAGCTCAGGCAGGGCTAATGAAAAACTGTTTTTT.

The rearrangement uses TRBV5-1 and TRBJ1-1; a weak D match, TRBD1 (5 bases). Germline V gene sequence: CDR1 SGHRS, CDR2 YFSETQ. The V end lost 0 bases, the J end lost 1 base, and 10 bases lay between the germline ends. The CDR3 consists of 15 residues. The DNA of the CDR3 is TGCGCCAGCAGCTTGGCCGGGGGAGCGAACACTGAAGCTTTCTTT. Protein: CASSLAGGANTEAFF.

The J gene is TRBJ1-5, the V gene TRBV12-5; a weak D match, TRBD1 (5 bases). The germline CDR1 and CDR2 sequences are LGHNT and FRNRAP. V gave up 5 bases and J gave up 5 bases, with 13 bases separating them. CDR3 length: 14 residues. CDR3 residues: CASGPGIWDQPQHF. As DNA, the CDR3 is TGTGCTAGTGGTCCAGGGATCTGGGATCAGCCCCAGCATTTT.

In DNA form, the CDR3 reads TGCGCCAGCAGTCAATCGGGGACAGGGTGTTACGAGCAGTACTTC. Translating gives CASSQSGTGCYEQYF. V usage is TRBV23-1 and J usage is TRBJ2-7; 9 positions match TRBD1. TRBV23-1 is marked as an open reading frame, function uncertain. J was trimmed by 4 bases and V by 0 bases; bases with no gene match: 4. The CDR3 consists of 15 residues.

CDR3 sequence: CASSYRGSNTEAFF. Written as DNA, the CDR3 is TGTGCCAGCAGTTACCGCGGGTCGAACACTGAAGCTTTCTTT. The rearrangement links TRBV6-5 to TRBJ1-1; D gene ambiguous. The CDR3 loop spans 14 amino acids. Looked up from germline, CDR1 is MNHEY and CDR2 is SVGAGI. Trimming pared 2 bases from V and 1 base from J, leaving 8 bases between.

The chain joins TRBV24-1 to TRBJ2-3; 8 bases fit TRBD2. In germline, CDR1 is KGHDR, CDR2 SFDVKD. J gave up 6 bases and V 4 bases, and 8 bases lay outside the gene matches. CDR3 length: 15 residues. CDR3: CATSDRRLAKDTQYF. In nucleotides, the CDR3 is TGTGCCACCAGTGACCGAAGACTAGCGAAGGATACGCAGTATTTT.

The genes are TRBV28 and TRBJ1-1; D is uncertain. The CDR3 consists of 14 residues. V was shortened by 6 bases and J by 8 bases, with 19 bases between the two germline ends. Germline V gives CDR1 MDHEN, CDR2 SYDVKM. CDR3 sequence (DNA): TGTGCCAGCAGCTCCGGGATGAACACTTTGGAAGCTTTCTTT. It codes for CASSSGMNTLEAFF.

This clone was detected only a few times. The CDR3 protein is CAWGGQGNTIYF. As DNA, the CDR3 is TGTGCCTGGGGGGGGCAGGGAAACACCATATATTTT. The gene calls are TRBV30 and TRBJ1-3; tentatively, D is TRBD1 (6 bases). The CDR3 sequence is 12 residues long. Trimming shortened V by 5 bases and J by 4 bases, and 9 bases separated the two germline ends. Germline values: CDR1 GTSNPN, CDR2 SVGIG (reference sequence).

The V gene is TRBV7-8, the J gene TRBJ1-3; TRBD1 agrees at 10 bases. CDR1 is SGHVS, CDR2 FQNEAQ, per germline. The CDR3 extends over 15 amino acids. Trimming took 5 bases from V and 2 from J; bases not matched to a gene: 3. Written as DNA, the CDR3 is TGTGCCAGCAGCCCTGGGACAGGGGCTGGAAACACCATATATTTT. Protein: CASSPGTGAGNTIYF.

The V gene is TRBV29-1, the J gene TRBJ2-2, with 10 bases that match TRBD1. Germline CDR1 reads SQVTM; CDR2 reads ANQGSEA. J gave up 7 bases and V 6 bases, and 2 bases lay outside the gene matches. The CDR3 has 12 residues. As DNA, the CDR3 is TGCAGCGTGGGGACAGGGGACGGGGAGCTGTTTTTT. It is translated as CSVGTGDGELFF.

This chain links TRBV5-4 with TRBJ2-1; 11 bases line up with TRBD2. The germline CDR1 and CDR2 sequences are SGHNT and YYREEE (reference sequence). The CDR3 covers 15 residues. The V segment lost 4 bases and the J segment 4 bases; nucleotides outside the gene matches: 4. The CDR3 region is CASSVGLAVYNEQFF. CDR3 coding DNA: TGTGCCAGCAGCGTGGGACTAGCGGTGTACAATGAGCAGTTCTTC.

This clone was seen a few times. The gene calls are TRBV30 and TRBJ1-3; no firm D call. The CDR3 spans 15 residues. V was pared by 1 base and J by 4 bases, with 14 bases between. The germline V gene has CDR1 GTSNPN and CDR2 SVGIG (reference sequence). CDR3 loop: CAWSAGLKTGNTIYF. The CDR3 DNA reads TGTGCCTGGAGTGCAGGCCTCAAGACGGGAAACACCATATATTTT.

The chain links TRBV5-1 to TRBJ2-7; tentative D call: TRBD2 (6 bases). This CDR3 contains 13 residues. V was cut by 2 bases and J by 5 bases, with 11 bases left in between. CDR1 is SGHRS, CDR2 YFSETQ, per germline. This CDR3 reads CASSFSGTDEQYF. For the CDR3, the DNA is TGCGCCAGCAGCTTCTCTGGGACTGACGAGCAGTACTTC.

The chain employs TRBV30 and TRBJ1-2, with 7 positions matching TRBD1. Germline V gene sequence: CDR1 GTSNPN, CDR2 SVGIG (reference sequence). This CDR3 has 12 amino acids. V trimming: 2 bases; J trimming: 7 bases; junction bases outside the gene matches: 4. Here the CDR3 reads CAWSSTGFGYTF. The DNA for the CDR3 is TGTGCCTGGAGTTCGACAGGGTTTGGCTACACCTTC.

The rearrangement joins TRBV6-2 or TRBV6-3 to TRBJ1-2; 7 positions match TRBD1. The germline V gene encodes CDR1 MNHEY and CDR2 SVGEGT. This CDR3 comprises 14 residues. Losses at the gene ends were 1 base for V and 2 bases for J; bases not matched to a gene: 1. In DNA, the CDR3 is TGTGCCAGCAGTTACTGGGACAGCAACTATGGCTACACCTTC. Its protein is CASSYWDSNYGYTF.

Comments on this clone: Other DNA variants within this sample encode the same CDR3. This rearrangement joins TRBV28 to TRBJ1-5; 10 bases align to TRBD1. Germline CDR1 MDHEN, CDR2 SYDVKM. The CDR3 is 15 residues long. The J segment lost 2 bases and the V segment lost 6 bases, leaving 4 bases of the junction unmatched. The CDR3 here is CASSPGTGGNQPQHF. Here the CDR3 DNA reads TGTGCCAGCAGCCCCGGGACAGGGGGCAATCAGCCCCAGCATTTT. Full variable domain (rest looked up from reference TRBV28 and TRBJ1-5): DVKVTQSSRYLVKRTGEKVFLECVQDMDHENMFWYRQDPGLGLRLIYFSYDVKMKEKGDIPEGYSVSREKKERFSLILESASTNQTSMYLCASSPGTGGNQPQHFGDGTRLSIL.

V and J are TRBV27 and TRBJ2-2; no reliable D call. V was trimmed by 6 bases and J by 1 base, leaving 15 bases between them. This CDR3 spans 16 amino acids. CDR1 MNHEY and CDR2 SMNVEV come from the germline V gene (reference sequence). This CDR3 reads CASRRVPRKNTGELFF. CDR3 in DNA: TGTGCCAGCAGACGAGTCCCGAGGAAGAACACCGGGGAGCTGTTTTTT.

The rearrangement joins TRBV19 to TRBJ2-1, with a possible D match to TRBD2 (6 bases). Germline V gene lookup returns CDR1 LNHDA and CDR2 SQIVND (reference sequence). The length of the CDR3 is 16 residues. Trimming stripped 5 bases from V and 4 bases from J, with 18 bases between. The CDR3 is CASSRLGGRQYNEQFF. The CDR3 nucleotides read TGTGCCAGTAGTCGATTGGGGGGACGGCAGTACAATGAGCAGTTCTTC.

The CDR3 coding sequence is TGTGCCAGCACGGAAGGGACAAGGAATCAGCCCCAGCATTTT. Protein: CASTEGTRNQPQHF. The chain is built from TRBV6-5 and TRBJ1-5, with D tentatively TRBD1 (6 bases). The germline CDR1 and CDR2 sequences are MNHEY and SVGAGI. The CDR3 extends over 14 amino acids. Trimming left V 7 bases short and J 4 bases short, with 14 bases between.

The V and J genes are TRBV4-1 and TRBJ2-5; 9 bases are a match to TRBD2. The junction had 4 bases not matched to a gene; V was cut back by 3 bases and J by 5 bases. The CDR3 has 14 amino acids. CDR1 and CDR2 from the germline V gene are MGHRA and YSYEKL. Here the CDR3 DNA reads TGCGCCAGCAGCCAGGGACTAGCCGTGGAGACCCAGTACTTC. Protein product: CASSQGLAVETQYF.

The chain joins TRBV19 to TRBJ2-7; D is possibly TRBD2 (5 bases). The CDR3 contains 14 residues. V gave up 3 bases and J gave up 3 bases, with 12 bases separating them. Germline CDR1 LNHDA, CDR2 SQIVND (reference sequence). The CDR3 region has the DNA TGTGCCAGTAGTATCCAAAAGGGAGTCTACGAGCAGTACTTC. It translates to CASSIQKGVYEQYF.

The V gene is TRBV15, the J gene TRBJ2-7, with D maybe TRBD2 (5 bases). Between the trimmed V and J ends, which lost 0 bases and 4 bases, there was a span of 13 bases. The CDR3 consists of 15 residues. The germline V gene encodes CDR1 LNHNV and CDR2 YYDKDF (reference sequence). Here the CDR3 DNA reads TGTGCCACCAGCAGAGAGGCCGGGGAAGGTTACGAGCAGTACTTC. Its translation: CATSREAGEGYEQYF.

The CDR3 sequence: CASSRYYTGQGEQFF. The CDR3 coding sequence is TGCGCCAGCAGCCGATACTACACTGGACAGGGTGAGCAGTTCTTC. The chain couples TRBV5-1 to TRBJ2-1; 8 nucleotides line up with TRBD1. V lost 4 bases, J lost 9 bases, and 12 bases stayed unmatched. The CDR3 length is 15 residues. Germline CDR1 and CDR2: SGHRS and YFSETQ.

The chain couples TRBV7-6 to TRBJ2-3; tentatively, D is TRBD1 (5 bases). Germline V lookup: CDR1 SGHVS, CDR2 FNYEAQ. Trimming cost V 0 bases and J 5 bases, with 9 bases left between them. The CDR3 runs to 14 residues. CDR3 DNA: TGTGCCAGCAGCTTAGCAGGGGTTGGAGATACGCAGTATTTT. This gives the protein CASSLAGVGDTQYF.

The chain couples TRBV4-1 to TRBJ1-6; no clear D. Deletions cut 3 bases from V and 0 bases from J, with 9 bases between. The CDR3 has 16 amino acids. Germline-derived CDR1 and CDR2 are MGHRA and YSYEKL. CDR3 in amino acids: CASSQAYSSYNSPLHF. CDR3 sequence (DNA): TGCGCCAGCAGCCAGGCATACAGCTCCTATAATTCACCCCTCCACTTT.

Written as DNA, the CDR3 is TGTGCCAGCAGTGAAATTGCAGGGCGAAATGAAAAACTGTTTTTT. Its translation: CASSEIAGRNEKLFF. The chain has TRBV2 and TRBJ1-4; a weak D match, TRBD1 (5 bases). Per germline, CDR1 SNHLY and CDR2 FYNNEI. Between the trimmed V and J ends, which lost 2 bases and 5 bases, there was a span of 12 bases. The CDR3 covers 15 residues. The full variable domain, in which reference TRBV2 and TRBJ1-4 provide the parts outside the CDR3, is EPEVTQTPSHQVTQMGQEVILRCVPISNHLYFYWYRQILGQKVEFLVSFYNNEISEKSEIFDDQFSVERPDGSNFTLKIRSTKLEDSAMYFCASSEIAGRNEKLFFGSGTQLSVL.

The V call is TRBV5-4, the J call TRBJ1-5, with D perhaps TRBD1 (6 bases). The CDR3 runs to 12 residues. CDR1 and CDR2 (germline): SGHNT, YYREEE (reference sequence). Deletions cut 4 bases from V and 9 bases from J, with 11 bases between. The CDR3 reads CASSTGFGPQHF. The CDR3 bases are TGTGCCAGCAGCACAGGGTTCGGGCCCCAGCATTTT. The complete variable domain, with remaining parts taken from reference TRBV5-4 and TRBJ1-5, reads ETGVTQSPTHLIKTRGQQVTLRCSSQSGHNTVSWYQQALGQGPQFIFQYYREEENGRGNFPPRFSGLQFPNYSSELNVNALELDDSALYLCASSTGFGPQHFGDGTRLSIL.

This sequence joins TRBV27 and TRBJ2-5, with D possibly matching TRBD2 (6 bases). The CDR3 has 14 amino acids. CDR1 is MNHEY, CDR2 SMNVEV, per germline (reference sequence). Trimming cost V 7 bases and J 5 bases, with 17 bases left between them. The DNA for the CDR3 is TGTGCCAGCACCCCCCTGGCGGGGAGTGAGACCCAGTACTTC. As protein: CASTPLAGSETQYF.

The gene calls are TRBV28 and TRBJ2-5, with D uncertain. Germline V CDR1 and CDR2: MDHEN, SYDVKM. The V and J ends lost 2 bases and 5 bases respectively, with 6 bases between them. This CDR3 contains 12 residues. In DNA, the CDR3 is TGTGCCAGCAGTTTAAGCTCGGAGACCCAGTACTTC. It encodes CASSLSSETQYF.

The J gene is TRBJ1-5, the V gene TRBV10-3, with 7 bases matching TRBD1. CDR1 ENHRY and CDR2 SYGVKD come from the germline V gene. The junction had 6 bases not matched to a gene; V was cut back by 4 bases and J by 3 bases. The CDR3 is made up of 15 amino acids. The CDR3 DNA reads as TGTGCCATCAGTGCAACAGGGGAGCTCAATCAGCCCCAGCATTTT. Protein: CAISATGELNQPQHF.